This TCR beta chain was found in a study of T cells in Graves' hyperthyroidism and ophthalmopathy. The CDR3 totals 14 residues. Germline V gene data show CDR1 as MNHEY and CDR2 as SMNVEV (reference sequence). Trimming removed 6 bases from V and 0 bases from J, with 12 bases in between. This clonotype has just a few counts. RNA transcripts yielded amplified TCR beta CDR3 regions. Using the HTBI primer set, a first-round RT-PCR was run on the TCR CDR3. TCRdb used MiXCR to reprocess the multiplex PCR reads, holding one entry per CDR3 protein. Here the sample spans about 380,000 distinct CDR3 sequences, about 14% being singletons.

This TCR was recovered from a woman in her sixties or seventies with Graves' hyperthyroidism. The chain is built from TRBV27 and TRBJ2-7; tentatively, D is TRBD1 (6 bases). Sequencing used blood. CDR3 loop: CASRPGTHSYEQYF. The CDR3 DNA sequence: TGTGCCAGCAGGCCGGGGACACACTCCTACGAGCAGTACTTC.